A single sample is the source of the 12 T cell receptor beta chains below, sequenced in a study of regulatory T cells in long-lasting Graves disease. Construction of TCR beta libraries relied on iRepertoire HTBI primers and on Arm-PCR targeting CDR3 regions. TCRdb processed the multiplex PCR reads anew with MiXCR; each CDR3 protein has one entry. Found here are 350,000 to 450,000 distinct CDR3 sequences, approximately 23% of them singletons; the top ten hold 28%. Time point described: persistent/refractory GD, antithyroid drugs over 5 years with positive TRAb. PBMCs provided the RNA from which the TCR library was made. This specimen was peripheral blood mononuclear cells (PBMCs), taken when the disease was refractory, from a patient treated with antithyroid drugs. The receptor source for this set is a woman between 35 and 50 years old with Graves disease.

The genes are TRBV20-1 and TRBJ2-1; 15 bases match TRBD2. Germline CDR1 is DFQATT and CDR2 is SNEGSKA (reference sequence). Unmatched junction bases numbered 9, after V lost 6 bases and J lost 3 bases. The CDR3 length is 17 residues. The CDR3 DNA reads TGCAGTGCCCACGGGACTAGCGGGAGGTCGTACTACAATGAGCAGTTCTTC. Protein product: CSAHGTSGRSYYNEQFF.

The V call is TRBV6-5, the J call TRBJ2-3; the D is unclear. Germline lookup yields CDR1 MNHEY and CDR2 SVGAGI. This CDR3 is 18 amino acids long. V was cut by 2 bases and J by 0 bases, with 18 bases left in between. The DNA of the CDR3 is TGTGCCAGCAGTTACCCTACGGTGGAACGGAGCAGCACAGATACGCAGTATTTT. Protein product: CASSYPTVERSSTDTQYF.

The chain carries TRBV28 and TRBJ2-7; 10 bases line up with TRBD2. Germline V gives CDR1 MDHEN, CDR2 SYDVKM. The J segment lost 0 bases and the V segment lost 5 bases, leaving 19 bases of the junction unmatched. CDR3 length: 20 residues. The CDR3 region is CASSPLGASGSGSYSYEQYF. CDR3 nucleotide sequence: TGTGCCAGCAGTCCCCTTGGGGCTAGCGGGAGTGGGTCGTACTCCTACGAGCAGTACTTC.

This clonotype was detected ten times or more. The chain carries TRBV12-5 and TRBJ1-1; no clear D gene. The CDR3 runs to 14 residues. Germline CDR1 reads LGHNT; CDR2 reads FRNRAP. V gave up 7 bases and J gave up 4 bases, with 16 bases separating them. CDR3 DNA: TGTGCTAGTGCCGCCTCCATTCTCCCCACTGAAGCTTTCTTT. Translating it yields CASAASILPTEAFF.

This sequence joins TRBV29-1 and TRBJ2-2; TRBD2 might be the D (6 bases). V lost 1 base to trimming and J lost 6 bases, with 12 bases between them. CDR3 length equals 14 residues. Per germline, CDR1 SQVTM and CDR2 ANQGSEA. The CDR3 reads CSVEGGTKAGELFF. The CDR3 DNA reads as TGCAGCGTTGAAGGCGGGACGAAGGCCGGGGAGCTGTTTTTT.

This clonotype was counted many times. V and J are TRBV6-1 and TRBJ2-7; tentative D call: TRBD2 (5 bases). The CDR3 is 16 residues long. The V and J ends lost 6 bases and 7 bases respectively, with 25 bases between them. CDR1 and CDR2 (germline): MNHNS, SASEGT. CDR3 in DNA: TGTGCCAGCAGACGCCTTGCTGCGCGGGTGTTGCGGGAGCAGTACTTC. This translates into CASRRLAARVLREQYF.

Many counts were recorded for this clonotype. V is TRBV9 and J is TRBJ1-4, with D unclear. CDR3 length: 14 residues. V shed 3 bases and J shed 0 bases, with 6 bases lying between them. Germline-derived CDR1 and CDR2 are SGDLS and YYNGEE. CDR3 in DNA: TGTGCCAGCAGCGGGCCTGCAACTAATGAAAAACTGTTTTTT. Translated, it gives CASSGPATNEKLFF.

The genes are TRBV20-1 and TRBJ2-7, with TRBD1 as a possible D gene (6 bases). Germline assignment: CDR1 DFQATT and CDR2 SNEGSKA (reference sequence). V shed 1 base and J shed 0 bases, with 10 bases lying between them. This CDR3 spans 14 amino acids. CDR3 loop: CSARAGGTSYEQYF. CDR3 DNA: TGCAGTGCTAGAGCTGGGGGCACCTCCTACGAGCAGTACTTC.

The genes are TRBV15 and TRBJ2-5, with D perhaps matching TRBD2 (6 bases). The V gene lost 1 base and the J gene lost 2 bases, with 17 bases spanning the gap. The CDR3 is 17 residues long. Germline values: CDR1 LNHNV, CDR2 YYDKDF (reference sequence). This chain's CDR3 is CATSRAAGRLGQETQYF. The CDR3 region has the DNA TGTGCCACCAGCAGAGCTGCGGGGAGGTTGGGGCAAGAGACCCAGTACTTC.

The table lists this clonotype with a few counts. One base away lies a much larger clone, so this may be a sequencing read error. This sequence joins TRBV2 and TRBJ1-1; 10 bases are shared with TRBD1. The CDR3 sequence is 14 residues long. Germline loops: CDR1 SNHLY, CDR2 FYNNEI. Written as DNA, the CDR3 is TGTGCCAGCCCTGACAGGGGGCGGCGGACTGGAGCTTTCTTT. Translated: CASPDRGRRTGAFF. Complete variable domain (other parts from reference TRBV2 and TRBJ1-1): EPEVTQTPSHQVTQMGQEVILRCVPISNHLYFYWYRQILGQKVEFLVSFYNNEISEKSEIFDDQFSVERPDGSNFTLKIRSTKLEDSAMYFCASPDRGRRTGAFFGQGTRLTVV.

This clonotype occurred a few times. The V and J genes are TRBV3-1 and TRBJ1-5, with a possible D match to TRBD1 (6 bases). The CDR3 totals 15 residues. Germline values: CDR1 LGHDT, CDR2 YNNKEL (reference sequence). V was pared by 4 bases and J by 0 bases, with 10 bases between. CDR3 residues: CASSPGQPSNQPQHF. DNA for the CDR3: TGTGCCAGCAGCCCTGGACAGCCTAGCAATCAGCCCCAGCATTTT.

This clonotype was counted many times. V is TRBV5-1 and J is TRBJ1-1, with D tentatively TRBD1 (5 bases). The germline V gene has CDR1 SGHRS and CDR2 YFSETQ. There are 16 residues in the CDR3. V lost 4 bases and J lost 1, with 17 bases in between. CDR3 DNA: TGCGCCAGCAGCATGGGTGGGGGAGGGACGAACACTGAAGCTTTCTTT. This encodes CASSMGGGGTNTEAFF. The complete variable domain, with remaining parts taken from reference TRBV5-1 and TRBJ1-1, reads KAGVTQTPRYLIKTRGQQVTLSCSPISGHRSVSWYQQTPGQGLQFLFEYFSETQRNKGNFPGRFSGRQFSNSRSEMNVSTLELGDSALYLCASSMGGGGTNTEAFFGQGTRLTVV.